This T cell receptor beta chain was observed in a study of vaccination and CD4 T cells after COVID-19. The overall study: Samples were taken after vaccination, a median of roughly 72 days after dose two, with a range of 14 to 241. Study-level findings and limits: Vaccine-specific clones in convalescent patients were spike mono-reactive in 304 of 307 cases.

Treatment in this sample: roughly 11-day PBMC culture with coronavirus spike peptide pools or control peptides (ViraFEST assay). Worth noting for this clonotype: As yet, its antigen is unknown.

Trimming took off 3 bases at V and 6 bases at J, with 11 bases between the two ends. The V gene's germline CDR1 is LNHDA and CDR2 SQIVND (reference sequence). The CDR3 has 13 residues. An Oncomine TCR Beta short-read assay was used to sequence the DNA from cultured CD4+ T cells. TCRdb passed the PCR reads through MiXCR, listing each CDR3 protein once. The sample includes over 9,000 distinct CDR3 sequences, 50% to 75% of them seen just once. The chain has TRBV19 and TRBJ1-1; tentatively, D is TRBD1 (5 bases). The sequence derives from a human donor with COVID-19. Material: cultured CD4+ T cells from blood, obtained after SARS-CoV-2 vaccination. This CDR3 reads CASSIRAGPEAFF. Here the CDR3 DNA reads TGTGCCAGTAGTATTAGGGCGGGGCCTGAAGCTTTCTTT.